This T cell receptor (beta chain) emerged from a study of T cell changes during pregnancy in multiple sclerosis. In this sample, this clone turned up once. Per germline, CDR1 LNHNV and CDR2 YYDKDF (reference sequence). V was pared by 5 bases and J by 4 bases, with 6 bases of the junction left unmatched. The CDR3 is 14 residues long. Sequencing used immunoSEQ multiplex PCR; TCRdb keeps in-frame clones, though not all of them. This sample yields approximately 61,000 clones, of which 80% to 95% are seen a single time; 3.6% belongs to the top ten. The specimen comprised peripheral blood, sampled after pregnancy. The sequence was collected from a female donor in good health, enrolled as a control in a pregnancy study. V usage is TRBV15 and J usage is TRBJ1-2, with 8 bases identical to TRBD1. The CDR3 sequence: CATSPGQVGYGYTF. As DNA, the CDR3 is TGTGCCACCAGCCCGGGACAGGTGGGCTATGGCTACACCTTC.